These T cell receptor beta chains were read from a single sample in a study of regulatory T cells in long-lasting Graves disease. Each CDR3 protein is one row after TCRdb ran MiXCR on the multiplex PCR reads. This sample has approximately 470,000 distinct CDR3 sequences, with 15% to 20% found just once. These same data were also listed under a study on T cells in Graves' hyperthyroidism and ophthalmopathy.

This material consisted of peripheral blood mononuclear cells (PBMCs), taken at new diagnosis, from a patient treated with antithyroid drugs. The origin of the receptors is a man aged 40-49 years with Graves disease. The CDR3 runs from the conserved cysteine through the conserved F or W. A D gene is named only where the DNA matches it firmly. Clone sizes are given selectively: once, few, many, or a class where the clone is expanded.

D gene,J gene,V gene,clone size,CDR3 DNA,CDR3 protein
-,TRBJ2-7,TRBV28,few,TGTGCCAGCAGTTTGGTCTATTGGTCCGAGCAGTACTTC,CASSLVYWSEQYF
-,TRBJ2-2,TRBV20-1,-,TGCAGTGCTAGTAGGAACGCGAACACCGGGGAGCTGTTTTTT,CSASRNANTGELFF
-,TRBJ1-6,TRBV28,many,TGTGCCAGCCGGGGGCGATGGGATTCACCCCTCCACTTT,CASRGRWDSPLHF
-,TRBJ2-7,TRBV19,few,TGTGCCAGTAGTAATTTCCTGCGAGCGGACTCCTACGAGCAGTACTTC,CASSNFLRADSYEQYF
TRBD1,TRBJ2-7,TRBV4-1,few,TGCGCCAGCAGCAGACAAGATATGGGGACAGGGTTCGGGGAGCAGTACTTC,CASSRQDMGTGFGEQYF
-,TRBJ2-1,TRBV6-5,few,TGTGCCAGCAGTTACGGCCTACCTTACAATGAGCAGTTCTTC,CASSYGLPYNEQFF
TRBD2,TRBJ2-1,TRBV7-3,many,TGTGCCAGCAGCTTAATAGCTAGCGGGAGGTTAAATGAGCAGTTCTTC,CASSLIASGRLNEQFF
-,TRBJ2-1,TRBV20-1,many,TGCAGTGCTAGTCCCGTTTGGTATGAGCAGTTCTTC,CSASPVWYEQFF
-,TRBJ1-4,TRBV19,-,TGTGCCAGTAGTCATACAGGGCCCGGCGGAAAACTGTTTTTT,CASSHTGPGGKLFF
-,TRBJ2-5,TRBV28,few,TGTGCCAGCAGTCTCCCAGGGGACCAAGAGACCCAGTACTTC,CASSLPGDQETQYF
-,TRBJ2-1,TRBV12-5,many,TGTGCTAGTGGTCCTGGGGATGACGGATCTCCTGACAATGAGCAGTTCTTC,CASGPGDDGSPDNEQFF
TRBD2,TRBJ2-7,TRBV30,many,TGTGCCTGGAGGGACTCTAACGGGCTAGCGGGAGTCTCCTACGAGCAGTACTTC,CAWRDSNGLAGVSYEQYF
-,TRBJ1-3,TRBV15,few,TGTGCCACCAGCAGAGCCGAGGCTTCTGGAAACACCATATATTTT,CATSRAEASGNTIYF